A selection of T cell receptor beta chains follows, all from one sample in a study of control samples from healthy donors and cancer patients. Using immunoSEQ multiplex PCR, the repertoire was profiled, and TCRdb retains in-frame clones only, with some absent. The sample has fewer than 90,000 clones, over 75% seen once; the top ten hold around 6%. The sequenced material came from blood. These receptors originate from a woman aged 45-65 years in good health. The CDR3 runs from the conserved cysteine through the conserved F or W. A D gene is named only where the DNA matches it firmly. Part of the rows lack a size; the others show once, few, many or a class for expanded clones.

J gene: TRBJ1-4
clone size: NA
V gene: TRBV4-2
D gene: TRBD1
CDR3 DNA: TGTGCCAGCAGCCAAGATACAGGACAGGGCTCTGAAAAACTGTTTTTT
CDR3 protein: CASSQDTGQGSEKLFF

J gene: TRBJ2-7
clone size: few
V gene: TRBV6-1
D gene: TRBD1
CDR3 DNA: TGTGCCAGCAGTGAGGACAGGGCCTACGAGCAGTACTTC
CDR3 protein: CASSEDRAYEQYF

J gene: TRBJ1-2
clone size: NA
V gene: TRBV6-5
D gene: NA
CDR3 DNA: TGTGCCAGCGGGCCAGGGCTAGGCTACACCTTC
CDR3 protein: CASGPGLGYTF

J gene: TRBJ1-1
clone size: NA
V gene: TRBV19
D gene: TRBD1
CDR3 DNA: TGTGCCAGTAGCCGGGACAGGGAAAAGAACACTGAAGCTTTCTTT
CDR3 protein: CASSRDREKNTEAFF

J gene: TRBJ2-2
clone size: NA
V gene: TRBV7-2
D gene: TRBD2
CDR3 DNA: TGTGCCAGCAGCTTTCCAGCGGGGGTTAGTACCGGGGAGCTGTTTTTT
CDR3 protein: CASSFPAGVSTGELFF

J gene: TRBJ2-3
clone size: once
V gene: TRBV24-1
D gene: NA
CDR3 DNA: TGTGCCACCAGTGATTTCAAGGGGTGGACAGATACGCAGTATTTT
CDR3 protein: CATSDFKGWTDTQYF

J gene: TRBJ1-2
clone size: NA
V gene: TRBV24-1
D gene: NA
CDR3 DNA: TGTGCCACCAGTTCAGTTAACGGGGATGGCTACACCTTC
CDR3 protein: CATSSVNGDGYTF

J gene: TRBJ2-2
clone size: NA
V gene: TRBV9
D gene: NA
CDR3 DNA: TGTGCCAGCAGCCCACGGGGTGACGCGAACACCGGGGAGCTGTTTTTT
CDR3 protein: CASSPRGDANTGELFF

J gene: TRBJ1-5
clone size: NA
V gene: TRBV7-9
D gene: NA
CDR3 DNA: TGTGCCAGCAGCTTAGCCGGGTCGGTTCAGCCCCAGCATTTT
CDR3 protein: CASSLAGSVQPQHF

J gene: TRBJ1-4
clone size: once
V gene: TRBV25-1
D gene: TRBD1
CDR3 DNA: TGTGCCAGCAGTAAGACAGGGCTAAATGAAAAACTGTTTTTT
CDR3 protein: CASSKTGLNEKLFF

J gene: TRBJ1-6
clone size: few
V gene: TRBV6-6
D gene: NA
CDR3 DNA: TGTGCCAGCAGTTACTCGGATAACTCACCCCTCCACTTT
CDR3 protein: CASSYSDNSPLHF

J gene: TRBJ2-7
clone size: NA
V gene: TRBV19
D gene: NA
CDR3 DNA: TGTGCCAGTAGTATTCAGGGGGGTCCTTACGAGCAGTACTTC
CDR3 protein: CASSIQGGPYEQYF

J gene: TRBJ2-7
clone size: NA
V gene: TRBV2
D gene: TRBD1
CDR3 DNA: TGTGCCAGCAGTGACGGGACAGGGGGGGAAGAGCAGTACTTC
CDR3 protein: CASSDGTGGEEQYF

J gene: TRBJ2-2
clone size: NA
V gene: TRBV4-2
D gene: TRBD1
CDR3 DNA: TGTGCCAGCAGCCAAGGCGCACAGGGGGACGGGGAGCTGTTTTTT
CDR3 protein: CASSQGAQGDGELFF